Described below is a single T cell receptor (beta chain) sequence and its context. Its antigen is unknown. The data stem from a study of cytomegalovirus exposure and HLA in healthy donors. The primer mix had 60 Vbeta and 13 Jbeta primers. The protocol was immunoSEQ multiplex PCR, while the TCRdb copy is restricted to in-frame clones and leaves out a portion. The table lists roughly 100,000 clones, 66% of them singletons. Study-level findings and limits: Looking again later, the authors saw that most CMV-associated TCR beta chains seemed HLA-restricted.

Germline values: CDR1 LNHDA, CDR2 SQIVND (reference sequence). With 4 bases removed from V and 5 bases from J, the gap between germline ends came to 11 bases. The CDR3 length is 14 residues. The chain is built from TRBV19 and TRBJ1-4; a possible D gene is TRBD1 (6 bases). The material sequenced was PBMCs. This TCR derives from a woman between 45 and 65 years old in good health and CMV-seronegative. The CDR3 reads CASSTGTKNEKLFF. CDR3 nucleotides: TGTGCCAGTAGTACCGGGACAAAGAATGAAAAACTGTTTTTT.